This T cell receptor beta chain was sequenced in a study of human T cells and chemical hapten exposure. The CDR3 loop spans 13 amino acids. The V and J ends lost 2 bases and 1 base respectively, with 5 bases between them. Germline CDR1 LGHNA, CDR2 YNFKEQ. TCRdb re-called the RACE reads with MiXCR, one entry per CDR3 protein. The sample shows fewer than 300,000 distinct CDR3 sequences, 7.7% of them seen only once. At least ten counts were recorded for this clonotype. As for time point: pre-sensitization, week 0. Indicated treatment: therapeutic diphenylcyclopropenone sensitization with weekly scalp DPC.

This chain connects TRBV4-2 to TRBJ2-5; D is uncertain. The sample was whole blood, taken in connection with sensitization to the hapten diphenylcyclopropenone (DPC). The receptor was derived from a man between 18 and 35 years old with alopecia areata. Some clones in this sample may be carry-over from other donors' samples. The CDR3 DNA is TGTGCCAGCAGCCAACTAGTCCAAGAGACCCAGTACTTC. Translation: CASSQLVQETQYF.